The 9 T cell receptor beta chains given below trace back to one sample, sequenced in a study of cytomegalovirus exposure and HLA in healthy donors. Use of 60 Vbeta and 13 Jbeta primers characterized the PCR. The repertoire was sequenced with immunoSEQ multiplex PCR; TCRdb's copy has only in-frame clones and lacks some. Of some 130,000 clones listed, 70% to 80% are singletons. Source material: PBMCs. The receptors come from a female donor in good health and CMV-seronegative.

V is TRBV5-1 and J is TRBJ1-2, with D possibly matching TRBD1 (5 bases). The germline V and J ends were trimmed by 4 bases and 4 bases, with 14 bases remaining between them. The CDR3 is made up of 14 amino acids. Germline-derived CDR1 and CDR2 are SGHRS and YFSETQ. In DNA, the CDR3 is TGCGCCAGCAGCGGCGGGACCGTCCCCTATGGCTACACCTTC. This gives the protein CASSGGTVPYGYTF.

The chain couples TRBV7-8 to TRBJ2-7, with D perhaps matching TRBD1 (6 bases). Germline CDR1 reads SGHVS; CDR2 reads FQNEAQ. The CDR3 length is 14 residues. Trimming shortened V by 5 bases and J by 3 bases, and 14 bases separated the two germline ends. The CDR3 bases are TGTGCCAGCAGCATTAATCTGGACAGCTACGAGCAGTACTTC. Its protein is CASSINLDSYEQYF. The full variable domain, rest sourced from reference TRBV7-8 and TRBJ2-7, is GAGVSQSPRYKVAKRGQDVALRCDPISGHVSLFWYQQALGQGPEFLTYFQNEAQLDKSGLPSDRFFAERPEGSVSTLKIQRTQQEDSAVYLCASSINLDSYEQYFGPGTRLTVT.

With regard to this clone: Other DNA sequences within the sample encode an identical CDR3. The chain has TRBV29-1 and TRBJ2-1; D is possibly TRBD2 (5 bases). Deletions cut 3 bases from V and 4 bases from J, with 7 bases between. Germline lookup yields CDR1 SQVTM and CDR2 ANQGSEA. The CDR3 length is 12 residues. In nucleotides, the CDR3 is TGCAGCGTTGATGGCGGGTACAATGAGCAGTTCTTC. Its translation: CSVDGGYNEQFF.

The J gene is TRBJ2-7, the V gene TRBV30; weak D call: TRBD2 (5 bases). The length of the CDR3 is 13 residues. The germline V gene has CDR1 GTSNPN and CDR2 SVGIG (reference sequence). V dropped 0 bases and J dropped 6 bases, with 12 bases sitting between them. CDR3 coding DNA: TGTGCCTGGAGTGTACGAGGGTGGGGCGAGCAGTACTTC. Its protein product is CAWSVRGWGEQYF.

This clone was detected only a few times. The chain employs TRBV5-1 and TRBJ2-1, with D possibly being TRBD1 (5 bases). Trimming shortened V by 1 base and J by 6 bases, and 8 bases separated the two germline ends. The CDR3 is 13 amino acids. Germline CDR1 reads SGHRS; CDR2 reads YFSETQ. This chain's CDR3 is CASSLSRGNEQFF. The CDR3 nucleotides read TGCGCCAGCAGCTTGAGTAGGGGCAATGAGCAGTTCTTC.

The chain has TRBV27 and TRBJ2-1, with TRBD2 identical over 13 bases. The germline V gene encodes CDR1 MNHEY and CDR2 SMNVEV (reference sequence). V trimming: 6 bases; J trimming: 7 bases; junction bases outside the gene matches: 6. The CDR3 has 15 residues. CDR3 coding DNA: TGTGCCAGCAGCCCCGGGACTAGCGGGATTAATGAGCAGTTCTTC. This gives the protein CASSPGTSGINEQFF.

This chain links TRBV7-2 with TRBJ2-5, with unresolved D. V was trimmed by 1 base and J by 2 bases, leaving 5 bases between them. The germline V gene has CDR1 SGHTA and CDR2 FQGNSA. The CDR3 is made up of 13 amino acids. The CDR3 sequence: CASSLVLQETQYF. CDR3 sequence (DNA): TGTGCCAGCAGCTTAGTTCTACAAGAGACCCAGTACTTC.

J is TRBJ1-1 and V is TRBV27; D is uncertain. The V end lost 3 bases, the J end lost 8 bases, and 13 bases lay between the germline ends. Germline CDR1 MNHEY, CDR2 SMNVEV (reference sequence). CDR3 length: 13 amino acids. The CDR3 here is CASSLRGSPEAFF. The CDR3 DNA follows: TGTGCCAGCAGTTTGCGAGGGTCCCCCGAAGCTTTCTTT.

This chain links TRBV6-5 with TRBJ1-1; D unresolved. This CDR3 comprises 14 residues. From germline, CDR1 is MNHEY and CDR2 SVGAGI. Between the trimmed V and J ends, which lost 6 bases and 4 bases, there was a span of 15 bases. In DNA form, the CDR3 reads TGTGCCAGCAGCCCCGGGGATATGGGCACTGAAGCTTTCTTT. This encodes CASSPGDMGTEAFF.